Listed here are 22 T cell receptor beta chains from one sample, sequenced in a study of blood T cell repertoires in COVID-19. Measured with immunoSEQ multiplex PCR; TCRdb has only the in-frame clones, and not every one. The sample gives hundreds of thousands of clones, around 89% of which show up once; roughly 1.2% is in the top ten. Sequenced input: peripheral blood. These receptors were collected from a man aged 40-55 years with acute or convalescent COVID-19.

V and J are TRBV30 and TRBJ1-1; tentative D call: TRBD1 (5 bases). The ends were cut back, 0 bases at V and 1 base at J, with 6 bases in the middle. Germline V gene lookup returns CDR1 GTSNPN and CDR2 SVGIG (reference sequence). CDR3 size: 13 residues. CDR3 loop: CAWSVTANTEAFF. As DNA, the CDR3 is TGTGCCTGGAGTGTGACAGCGAACACTGAAGCTTTCTTT.

Comment on this clone: Germline is not matched at one junction end, which may reflect a read error. V is TRBV7-7 and J is TRBJ2-5; D is perhaps TRBD1 (6 bases). The germline V gene has CDR1 SSHAT and CDR2 FNYEAQ (reference sequence). This CDR3 has 16 amino acids. The CDR3 is CASSPGRTAPQETQYF. DNA of the CDR3: TGTGCTAGCAGCCCAGGCCGGACAGCGCCCCAAGAGACCCAGTACTTC.

As regards this clone: Other DNA sequences in the same sample also yield this CDR3. J is TRBJ2-1 and V is TRBV2; 11 bases match TRBD2. The CDR3 consists of 15 residues. After removal of 3 bases from V and 6 bases from J, the junction contained 4 bases not matched to a gene. Germline CDR1 SNHLY, CDR2 FYNNEI. The CDR3 protein is CASSEGLAGGNEQFF. The CDR3, as DNA: TGTGCCAGCAGTGAGGGTCTAGCGGGAGGCAATGAGCAGTTCTTC.

J is TRBJ2-1 and V is TRBV2; 9 bases are shared with TRBD2. J was trimmed by 6 bases and V by 7 bases; bases with no gene match: 7. The CDR3 spans 14 residues. Germline lookup yields CDR1 SNHLY and CDR2 FYNNEI. The CDR3, as DNA: TGTGCCAGCATGGTGACTAGCGGCCCCAATGAGCAGTTCTTC. Its protein is CASMVTSGPNEQFF. Looking up the rest from reference TRBV2 and TRBJ2-1 gives the full variable domain: EPEVTQTPSHQVTQMGQEVILRCVPISNHLYFYWYRQILGQKVEFLVSFYNNEISEKSEIFDDQFSVERPDGSNFTLKIRSTKLEDSAMYFCASMVTSGPNEQFFGPGTRLTVL.

This clone was found once. The chain uses TRBV5-1 and TRBJ1-4; D perhaps matches TRBD1 (5 bases). V dropped 1 base and J dropped 2 bases, with 9 bases sitting between them. This CDR3 spans 15 amino acids. Germline CDR1 is SGHRS and CDR2 is YFSETQ. The CDR3 is CASSLYRGTNEKLFF. The CDR3 region has the DNA TGCGCCAGCAGCTTGTATCGGGGGACTAATGAAAAACTGTTTTTT.

This clone was counted a few times. The J gene is TRBJ2-1, the V gene TRBV10-3; 11 nucleotides align to TRBD2. Per the germline V gene, CDR1 is ENHRY and CDR2 is SYGVKD. The CDR3 runs to 14 residues. V dropped 7 bases and J dropped 7; count of bases not matched to a gene: 6. This CDR3 is CAIKGTSGFNEQFF. Here the CDR3 DNA reads TGTGCCATCAAAGGGACTAGCGGCTTTAATGAGCAGTTCTTC.

The chain has TRBV7-3 and TRBJ1-1; D may be TRBD1 (5 bases). The CDR3 is 15 residues long. Trimming removed 0 bases at V and 5 bases at J, with 13 bases between. Germline CDR1 and CDR2: SGHTA and FQGTGA. CDR3 sequence reads: CASSLTAGSATEAFF. CDR3 in DNA: TGTGCCAGCAGCTTAACCGCAGGGTCGGCGACTGAAGCTTTCTTT.

The gene calls are TRBV6-5 and TRBJ2-1; no clear D gene. Trimming took off 0 bases at V and 6 bases at J, with 9 bases between the two ends. The CDR3 covers 14 residues. Germline V gene data show CDR1 as MNHEY and CDR2 as SVGAGI. CDR3 DNA sequence: TGTGCCAGCAGTTACTCGAGATCCGCCAATGAGCAGTTCTTC. It encodes CASSYSRSANEQFF.

The V gene is TRBV29-1, the J gene TRBJ2-5, with D perhaps TRBD2 (6 bases). The CDR3 contains 10 residues. V was cut by 7 bases and J by 3 bases, with 6 bases left in between. CDR1 SQVTM and CDR2 ANQGSEA come from the germline V gene. CDR3: CSASEETQYF. The CDR3 DNA reads TGCAGCGCTAGCGAAGAGACCCAGTACTTC.

V is TRBV3-1 (or the pseudogene TRBV3-2) and J is TRBJ2-5; D is unresolved. The germline V gene has CDR1 LGHDT and CDR2 YNNKEL (reference sequence). The CDR3 extends over 15 amino acids. The V gene lost 0 bases and the J gene lost 3 bases, with 11 bases spanning the gap. The CDR3 protein is CASSQDLIRKETQYF. The CDR3 coding sequence is TGTGCCAGCAGCCAAGATCTTATCAGGAAAGAGACCCAGTACTTC.

This chain joins TRBV27 and TRBJ2-5; 11 bases align to TRBD2. The J segment lost 3 bases and the V segment lost 7 bases, leaving 7 bases of the junction unmatched. Germline V lookup: CDR1 MNHEY, CDR2 SMNVEV (reference sequence). The CDR3 extends over 15 amino acids. The CDR3 region has the DNA TGTGCCAGCAAGGTTCTAGCGGGGGGTGAAGAGACCCAGTACTTC. It yields the protein CASKVLAGGEETQYF.

The chain employs TRBV7-3 and TRBJ2-2, with TRBD1 matching over 9 bases. The CDR3 contains 12 residues. Germline loops: CDR1 SGHTA, CDR2 FQGTGA. Trimming took 2 bases from V and 14 from J; bases not matched to a gene: 3. CDR3 sequence: CASSLEGQGLFF. The CDR3 bases are TGTGCCAGCAGCTTAGAGGGACAGGGCCTGTTTTTT. Full variable domain (missing parts from reference TRBV7-3 and TRBJ2-2): GAGVSQTPSNKVTEKGKYVELRCDPISGHTALYWYRQSLGQGPEFLIYFQGTGAADDSGLPNDRFFAVRPEGSVSTLKIQRTERGDSAVYLCASSLEGQGLFFGEGSRLTVL.

The chain combines TRBV4-1 with TRBJ1-5, with 10 bases fitting TRBD1. The CDR3 loop spans 17 amino acids. After removal of 2 bases from V and 1 base from J, the junction contained 5 bases not matched to a gene. In germline, CDR1 is MGHRA, CDR2 YSYEKL. Here the CDR3 reads CASSQQTGGRSNQPQHF. The CDR3 DNA is TGCGCCAGCAGCCAACAGACAGGGGGCAGGAGCAATCAGCCCCAGCATTTT.

This chain links TRBV11-2 with TRBJ1-2; 10 bases fit TRBD1. With 9 bases clipped from V and 8 bases from J, the junction kept 9 bases outside the gene matches. Germline CDR1 and CDR2: SGHAT and FQNNGV. CDR3 length: 13 amino acids. The CDR3 DNA reads as TGTGCCAGTTCTGGGACAGGGGCGCGAGGCTACACCTTC. Translating gives CASSGTGARGYTF.

To note about this clone: The sample has other DNA sequences that encode this CDR3 too. This rearrangement joins TRBV27 to TRBJ2-1, with TRBD2 as a possible D gene (5 bases). The V end lost 0 bases, the J end lost 7 bases, and 7 bases lay between the germline ends. The germline gives CDR1 MNHEY, CDR2 SMNVEV (reference sequence). This CDR3 has 13 amino acids. In nucleotides, the CDR3 is TGTGCCAGCAGTTTATCGAGGGAGAATGAGCAGTTCTTC. Encoded protein: CASSLSRENEQFF.

The J gene is TRBJ2-7, the V gene TRBV11-3; no definite D call. This CDR3 contains 13 residues. Trimming shortened V by 5 bases and J by 0 bases, and 8 bases separated the two germline ends. CDR1 and CDR2 from the germline V gene are SGHNT and YENEEA. Here the CDR3 reads CASSPEVSYEQYF. The CDR3 coding sequence is TGTGCCAGCAGCCCTGAGGTCTCCTACGAGCAGTACTTC. Full variable domain (outside the CDR3, taken from reference TRBV11-3 and TRBJ2-7): EAGVVQSPRYKIIEKKQPVAFWCNPISGHNTLYWYLQNLGQGPELLIRYENEEAVDDSQLPKDRFSAERLKGVDSTLKIQPAELGDSAVYLCASSPEVSYEQYFGPGTRLTVT.

In its sample, this clone was seen once. V and J are TRBV6-5 and TRBJ1-2, with D possibly TRBD1 on 5 matching bases. Germline CDR1 reads MNHEY; CDR2 reads SVGAGI. This CDR3 has 13 residues. V was pared by 8 bases and J by 1 base, with 11 bases between. This CDR3 is CASVPQVNYGYTF. CDR3 DNA sequence: TGTGCCAGCGTCCCACAGGTTAACTATGGCTACACCTTC.

The gene calls are TRBV24-1 and TRBJ2-7, with D perhaps TRBD1 (5 bases). Germline CDR1 is KGHDR and CDR2 is SFDVKD. With 3 bases removed from V and 3 bases from J, the gap between germline ends came to 11 bases. The CDR3 totals 14 residues. The CDR3 DNA reads TGTGCCACCAGTGATATTAGGGGCGGCTACGAGCAGTACTTC. It codes for CATSDIRGGYEQYF.

The chain uses TRBV29-1 and TRBJ1-2; 9 nucleotides line up with TRBD1. This CDR3 contains 14 residues. The ends lost 4 bases at V and 3 bases at J; junction bases unmatched: 6. CDR1 and CDR2 (germline): SQVTM, ANQGSEA. As DNA, the CDR3 is TGCAGCGTTGTTTTGACAGGGGGATACTATGGCTACACCTTC. This translates into CSVVLTGGYYGYTF.

The genes are TRBV2 and TRBJ1-1; a possible D gene is TRBD1 (5 bases). Trimming took off 7 bases at V and 6 bases at J, with 18 bases between the two ends. In germline, CDR1 is SNHLY, CDR2 FYNNEI. This CDR3 contains 14 residues. Here the CDR3 reads CASMGGAIGAEAFF. CDR3 coding DNA: TGTGCCAGCATGGGTGGGGCAATTGGGGCTGAAGCTTTCTTT.

The rearrangement uses TRBV6-5 and TRBJ1-6; maybe TRBD1 (5 bases). Trimming left V 2 bases short and J 7 bases short, with 12 bases between. CDR1 is MNHEY and CDR2 is SVGAGI in the germline V gene. The CDR3 is 15 amino acids. The CDR3 DNA follows: TGTGCCAGCAGTTACGGCAGGGCTTGGAATTCACCCCTCCACTTT. This translates into CASSYGRAWNSPLHF.

This chain joins TRBV19 and TRBJ2-1; unclear D gene. Germline V gene data show CDR1 as LNHDA and CDR2 as SQIVND (reference sequence). Trimming pared 3 bases from V and 6 bases from J, leaving 6 bases between. The length of the CDR3 is 12 residues. The CDR3 DNA follows: TGTGCCAGTAGTATTCCCTCCAATGAGCAGTTCTTC. Translation gives CASSIPSNEQFF.